This T cell receptor beta chain is drawn from a study of regulatory and conventional T cells in breast cancer. This CDR3 spans 13 amino acids. The germline gives CDR1 LGHNA, CDR2 YNFKEQ. Trimming stripped 0 bases from V and 7 bases from J, with 9 bases between. Via MiXCR, TCRdb re-called the PCR reads, giving one row per CDR3 protein. The data hold approximately 9,700 distinct CDR3 sequences, with roughly 34% observed a single time. The chain has TRBV4-2 and TRBJ1-2; no reliable D call. The sequence was collected from a male donor in good health. The sample consisted of conventional T cells from blood. This chain's CDR3 is CASSQDLTVGYTF. As DNA, the CDR3 is TGTGCCAGCAGCCAAGATCTCACGGTTGGCTACACCTTC.